This T cell receptor beta chain originates from a study of OX40 agonist ivuxolimab in advanced cancers. This clone occurred once. Its antigen is currently unknown. V lost 2 bases and J lost 2; bases outside the gene matches: 2. The V gene's germline CDR1 is MNHEY and CDR2 SVGAGI. There are 15 residues in the CDR3. Some clones are missing from TCRdb's copy, which holds only in-frame ones; the method was immunoSEQ multiplex PCR. The data hold 20,000 or so clones, with under 90% observed a single time. Whole-study findings and limits: CD8+ T cells (on average) carried more expanded clones than CD4+ T cells.

This clonotype originated in an adult with an advanced solid tumor such as melanoma, head and neck, liver or kidney cancer. This specimen was CD4+ or CD8+ T cells sorted from blood, taken in a trial of the OX40 agonist ivuxolimab. V is TRBV6-5 and J is TRBJ1-4; TRBD1 matches at 7 bases. CDR3 in amino acids: CASSYEGATNEKLFF. CDR3 coding DNA: TGTGCCAGCAGTTACGAGGGGGCTACTAATGAAAAACTGTTTTTT.